These 17 T cell receptor beta chains originate from one sample sequenced in a study of TET2 disruption in CD19-targeted CAR T cells. Described treatment: autologous CTL019 cells: CD19 CAR with 4-1BB and CD3 zeta domains. These receptors are not linked to any known antigen. TCRdb's table, derived via immunoSEQ multiplex PCR, lists solely in-frame clones and lacks some. The listing contains 25,000 to 30,000 clones. The sample here was CD8- CAR+ T cells sorted from cultured blood T cells, taken for CD19 CAR T cell therapy. The subset here: CD8-negative CAR-positive T cells from the infusion product. These receptors all stem from a man aged 70-80 years with chronic lymphocytic leukemia.

To note about this clone: Coverage ceases 3 residues before the CDR3 finishes, and the germline J gene fills in the end. The J gene is TRBJ2-4, the V gene TRBV19; TRBD1 agrees at 8 bases. Germline CDR1 is LNHDA and CDR2 is SQIVND (reference sequence). The CDR3 extends over 15 amino acids. This chain's CDR3 is CASIHQTGANYGQYF. The CDR3 DNA, read in part, is TGTGCCAGTATCCACCAGACAGGGGCTAACTATGGT.

Details on this clone: Read coverage stops 3 residues before the CDR3 terminus; the germline J gene supplies the remainder. The chain carries TRBV7-7 and TRBJ1-5; 7 bases map to TRBD1. Germline lookup yields CDR1 SSHAT and CDR2 FNYEAQ (reference sequence). The V segment lost 5 bases and the J segment 0 bases; nucleotides outside the gene matches: 10. This CDR3 is 17 amino acids long. CDR3 bases read: TGTGCCAGCAGCCTAAGACAGGGTCCCCTTAGCAATCAGCCC. The encoded protein is CASSLRQGPLSNQP. The full CDR3 reads CASSLRQGPLSNQPQHF.

In the case of this clone: From the germline J gene comes the end of the CDR3, since the read stops 3 residues before it. The chain employs TRBV18 and TRBJ1-5, with D possibly matching TRBD1 (6 bases). The CDR3 loop spans 16 amino acids. Looked up from germline, CDR1 is KGHSH and CDR2 is LQKENI. The V gene lost 3 bases and the J gene lost 4 bases, with 16 bases spanning the gap. The CDR3 reads CASSPQVGARNQPQHF. The sequenced CDR3 bases are TGTGCCAGCTCACCTCAGGTGGGGGCAAGGAATCAGCCC.

Points on this clone: Additional DNA sequences in this sample encode the identical CDR3. CDR3 sequence reads: CAWSKGLSSGNTIYF. CDR3 bases read: TGTGCCTGGAGTAAAGGACTGAGCTCTGGAAACACC. J is TRBJ1-3 and V is TRBV30; D remains ambiguous. The missing CDR3 end, 3 residues past where the read stops, is filled in from the germline J gene. Germline lookup yields CDR1 GTSNPN and CDR2 SVGIG (reference sequence). The CDR3 extends over 15 amino acids. V dropped 2 bases and J dropped 0 bases, with 11 bases sitting between them.

Comments on this clone: The CDR3 goes on 3 residues after the read ends, and that part is filled in from the germline J gene. This chain links TRBV5-4 with TRBJ2-4; 12 bases align to TRBD1. This CDR3 spans 16 amino acids. In germline, CDR1 is SGHNT, CDR2 YYREEE (reference sequence). CDR3 sequence reads: CASSLGGTGGTQPQYF. The part of the CDR3 DNA that was read is TGTGCCAGCAGCTTGGGTGGGACAGGGGGCACTCAGCCT. Looking up the rest from reference TRBV5-4 and TRBJ2-4 gives the full variable domain: ETGVTQSPTHLIKTRGQQVTLRCSSQSGHNTVSWYQQALGQGPQFIFQYYREEENGRGNFPPRFSGLQFPNYSSELNVNALELDDSALYLCASSLGGTGGTQPQYFGAGTRLSVL.

As to this clone: The observed sequence ends 3 residues before the CDR3 terminus, with the missing tail filled in from the germline J gene. The chain couples TRBV5-1 to TRBJ2-4, with D possibly being TRBD1 (5 bases). Germline V lookup: CDR1 SGHRS, CDR2 YFSETQ. The CDR3 has 12 amino acids. The CDR3 loop is CASSTDSYGQYF. Partial CDR3 DNA: TGCGCCAGCAGCACCGACAGCTATGGT.

Worth noting for this clone: The CDR3 goes on 3 residues after the read ends, and that part is filled in from the germline J gene. The chain uses TRBV13 and TRBJ2-7; D is undetermined. V was shortened by 0 bases and J by 1 base, with 13 bases between the two germline ends. The germline gives CDR1 PRHDT, CDR2 FYEKMQ (reference sequence). CDR3 length: 16 amino acids. The CDR3 region is CASSLGSWADSYEQYF. The sequenced CDR3 bases are TGTGCCAGCAGCTTAGGTTCTTGGGCCGATTCCTACGAG.

Turning to this clone: The read finishes 3 residues shy of the CDR3 end, and the germline J gene is used to complete it. The rearrangement uses TRBV12-5 and TRBJ2-5; D ambiguous. This CDR3 has 12 residues. V dropped 0 bases and J dropped 4 bases, with 3 bases sitting between them. Per the germline V gene, CDR1 is LGHNT and CDR2 is FRNRAP. The covered CDR3 bases are TGTGCTAGTGGTTTGGTCGGAGAGACC. The encoded protein is CASGLVGET. In full, the CDR3 is CASGLVGETQYF.

As regards this clone: Coverage ceases 3 residues before the CDR3 finishes, and the germline J gene fills in the end. The chain couples TRBV5-1 to TRBJ2-4; 8 bases are a match to TRBD1. Germline CDR1 reads SGHRS; CDR2 reads YFSETQ. The CDR3 has 13 amino acids. Here the CDR3 reads CAKDRGPWETQYF. The sequenced CDR3 bases are TGCGCCAAAGACAGGGGCCCCTGGGAGACT.

To note about this clone: The CDR3 end falls 3 residues outside the read, so it is completed with the germline J gene. The chain is built from TRBV6-2 or TRBV6-3 and TRBJ2-4; 9 nucleotides align to TRBD1. Germline assignment: CDR1 MNHEY and CDR2 SVGEGT. CDR3 length equals 14 residues. The covered CDR3 bases are TGTGCCAGCAGAAGGACAGGGGATAACTATGGT. This gives the protein CASRRTGDNYG. Given in full, the CDR3 is CASRRTGDNYGQYF.

About this clone: Coverage ceases 3 residues before the CDR3 finishes, and the germline J gene fills in the end. This chain joins TRBV28 and TRBJ1-2, with D possibly TRBD1 on 5 matching bases. V was shortened by 6 bases and J by 6 bases, with 20 bases between the two germline ends. Germline CDR1 MDHEN, CDR2 SYDVKM. The CDR3 totals 15 residues. Partial CDR3 DNA: TGTGCCAGCAGACCTACAATCCGGCAGGGTCATGGC. This gives the protein CASRPTIRQGHG. In full, the CDR3 reads CASRPTIRQGHGYTF.

On this clone itself: The read is 3 residues too short to cover the CDR3 end, so that end is filled in from the germline J gene. V gene TRBV6-2 or TRBV6-3 combines with J gene TRBJ2-4, with TRBD1 as a possible D gene (6 bases). The CDR3 covers 16 residues. Germline lookup yields CDR1 MNHEY and CDR2 SVGEGT. Here the CDR3 reads CASSSPTGYGVYGQYF. The covered CDR3 bases are TGTGCCAGCAGTTCCCCAACAGGGTACGGCGTCTATGGT.

As concerns this clone: The read falls 3 residues short of the CDR3 end, and the missing part is taken from the germline J gene. The V call is TRBV2, the J call TRBJ2-5; D call uncertain. Germline V CDR1 and CDR2: SNHLY, FYNNEI. The CDR3 is 14 residues long. Deletions cut 2 bases from V and 3 bases from J, with 10 bases between. The CDR3 bases that were read are TGTGCCAGCAGTGAAATTAGGGCAGAAGAGACC. As protein: CASSEIRAEET. The complete CDR3 sequence is CASSEIRAEETQYF.

On this clone: With the read ending 3 residues before the CDR3 end, the germline J gene is used to fill in that end. J is TRBJ2-3 and V is TRBV20-1; 8 bases map to TRBD2. V lost 6 bases to trimming and J lost 8 bases; unmatched junction nucleotides: 16. This CDR3 is 15 amino acids long. Germline values: CDR1 DFQATT, CDR2 SNEGSKA (reference sequence). The CDR3 protein is CSANRLNGGAGTQYF. The CDR3 bases that were read are TGCAGTGCAAACCGACTCAACGGGGGGGCCGGTACG.

Turning to this clone: The CDR3 end is not reached by the read, which stops 3 residues before it; the germline J gene fills it in. The genes are TRBV12-3 or TRBV12-4 and TRBJ1-1; possible D gene TRBD1, 5 bases. The CDR3 sequence is 12 residues long. The CDR3 bases that were read are TGTGCCAGCAGTTTTACAAGAGGGGTG. It translates to CASSFTRGV. The entire CDR3 is CASSFTRGVAFF.

Of note for this clone: Read data end 3 residues before the CDR3 end; the end is taken from the germline J gene. The V gene is TRBV2, the J gene TRBJ1-2; tentative D call: TRBD1 (5 bases). Germline V CDR1 and CDR2: SNHLY, FYNNEI. Trimming left V 6 bases short and J 7 bases short, with 9 bases between. This CDR3 is built from 11 residues. CDR3 loop: CASRRRGGYTF. The CDR3 bases that were read are TGTGCCAGCAGGAGGAGGGGTGGC.

Concerning this clone: The CDR3 end lies 3 residues beyond the end of the read and is filled in from the germline J gene. The V gene is TRBV29-1, the J gene TRBJ2-7, with TRBD1 matching 12 bases. Germline V gene sequence: CDR1 SQVTM, CDR2 ANQGSEA. This CDR3 is built from 12 residues. The J segment lost 6 bases and the V segment lost 6 bases, leaving 3 bases of the junction unmatched. CDR3 bases read: TGCAGCGTGGGGACAGGGGGCTTCGAG. This translates into CSVGTGGFE. The full CDR3 protein reads CSVGTGGFEQYF.